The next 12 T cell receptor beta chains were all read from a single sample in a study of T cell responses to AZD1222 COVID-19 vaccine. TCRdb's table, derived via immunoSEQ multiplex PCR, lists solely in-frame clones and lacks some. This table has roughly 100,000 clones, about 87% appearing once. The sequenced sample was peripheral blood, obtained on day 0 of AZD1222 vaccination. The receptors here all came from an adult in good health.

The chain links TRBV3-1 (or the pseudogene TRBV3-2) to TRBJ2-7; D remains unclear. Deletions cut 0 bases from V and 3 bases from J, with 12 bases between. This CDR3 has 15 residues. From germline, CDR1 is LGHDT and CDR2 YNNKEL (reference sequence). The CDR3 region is CASSQDTRNLYEQYF. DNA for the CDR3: TGTGCCAGCAGCCAAGATACACGGAACCTCTACGAGCAGTACTTC.

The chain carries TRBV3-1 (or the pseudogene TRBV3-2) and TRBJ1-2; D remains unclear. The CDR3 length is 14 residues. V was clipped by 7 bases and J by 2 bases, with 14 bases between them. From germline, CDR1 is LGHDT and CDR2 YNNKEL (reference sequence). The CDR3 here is CASTATRFNYGYTF. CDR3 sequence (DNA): TGTGCCAGCACTGCAACAAGGTTCAACTATGGCTACACCTTC.

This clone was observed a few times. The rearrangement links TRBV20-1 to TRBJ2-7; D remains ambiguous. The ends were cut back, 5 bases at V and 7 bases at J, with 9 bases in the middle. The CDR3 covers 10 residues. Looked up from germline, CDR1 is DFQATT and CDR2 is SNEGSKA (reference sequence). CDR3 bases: TGCAGTGCTGGATACGGTGAGCAGTACTTC. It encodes CSAGYGEQYF.

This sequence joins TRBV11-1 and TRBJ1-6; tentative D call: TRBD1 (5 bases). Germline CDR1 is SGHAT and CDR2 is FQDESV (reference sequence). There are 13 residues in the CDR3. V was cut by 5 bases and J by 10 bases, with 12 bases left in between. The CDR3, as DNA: TGTGCCAGCAGCGATAGGGACTTCTCACCCCTCCACTTT. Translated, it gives CASSDRDFSPLHF.

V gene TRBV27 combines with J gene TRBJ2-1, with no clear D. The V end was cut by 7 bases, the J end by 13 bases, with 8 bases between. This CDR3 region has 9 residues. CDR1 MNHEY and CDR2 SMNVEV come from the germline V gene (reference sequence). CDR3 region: CASMAVQFF. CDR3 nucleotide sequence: TGTGCCAGCATGGCAGTCCAGTTCTTC.

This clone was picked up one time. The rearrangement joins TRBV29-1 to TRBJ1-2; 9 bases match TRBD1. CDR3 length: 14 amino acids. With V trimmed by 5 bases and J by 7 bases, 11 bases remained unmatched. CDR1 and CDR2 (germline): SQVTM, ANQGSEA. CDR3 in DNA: TGCAGCGTTTGGGACAGGGTAACTTCAGGTGGCTACACCTTC. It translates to CSVWDRVTSGGYTF.

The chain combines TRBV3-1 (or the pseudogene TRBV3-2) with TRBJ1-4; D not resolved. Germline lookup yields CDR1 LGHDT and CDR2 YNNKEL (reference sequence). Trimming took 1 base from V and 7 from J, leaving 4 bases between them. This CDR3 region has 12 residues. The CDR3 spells CASSQVGEKLFF. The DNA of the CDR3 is TGTGCCAGCAGCCAAGTTGGTGAAAAACTGTTTTTT.

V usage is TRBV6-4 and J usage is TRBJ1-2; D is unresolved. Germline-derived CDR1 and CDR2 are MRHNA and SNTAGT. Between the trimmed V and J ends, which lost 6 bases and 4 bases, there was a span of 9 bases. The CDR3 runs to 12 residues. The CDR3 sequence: CASRGVGYGYTF. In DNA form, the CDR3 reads TGTGCCAGCAGGGGCGTCGGCTATGGCTACACCTTC.

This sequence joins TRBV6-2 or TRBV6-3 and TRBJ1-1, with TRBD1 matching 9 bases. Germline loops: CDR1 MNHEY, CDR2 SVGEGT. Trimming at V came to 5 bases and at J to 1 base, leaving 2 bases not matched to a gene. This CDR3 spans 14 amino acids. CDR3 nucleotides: TGTGCCAGCAGTAGACAGGGGGAGAACACTGAAGCTTTCTTT. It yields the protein CASSRQGENTEAFF.

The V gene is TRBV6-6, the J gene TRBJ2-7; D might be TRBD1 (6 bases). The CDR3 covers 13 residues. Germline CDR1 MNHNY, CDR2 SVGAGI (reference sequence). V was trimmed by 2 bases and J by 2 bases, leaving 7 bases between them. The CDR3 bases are TGTGCCAGCAGTTACAACAGGGCCTACGAGCAGTACTTC. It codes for CASSYNRAYEQYF.

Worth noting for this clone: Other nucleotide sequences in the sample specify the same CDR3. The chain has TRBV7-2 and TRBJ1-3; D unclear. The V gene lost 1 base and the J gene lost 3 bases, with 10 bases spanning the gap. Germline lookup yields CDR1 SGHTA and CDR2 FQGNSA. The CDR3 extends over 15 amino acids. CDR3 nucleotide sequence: TGTGCCAGCAGCTTAGTGGGCGGCAGTGGAAACACCATATATTTT. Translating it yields CASSLVGGSGNTIYF.

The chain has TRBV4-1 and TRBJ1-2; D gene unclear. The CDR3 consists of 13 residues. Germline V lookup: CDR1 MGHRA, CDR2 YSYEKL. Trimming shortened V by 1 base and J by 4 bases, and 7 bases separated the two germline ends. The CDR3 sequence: CASSQGQIYGYTF. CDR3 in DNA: TGCGCCAGCAGCCAAGGGCAGATCTATGGCTACACCTTC.